This T cell receptor beta chain was observed in a study of blood T cell repertoires in COVID-19 (dated by TCRdb to about 2020). For the wider study: Samples covering the acute and convalescent phases of COVID-19 were provided by collaborators in the United States, Italy and Spain. The material from the prospective study consisted of cDNA or gDNA derived from T cells, B-cell-depleted T cells, or PBMCs. The dataset comprised deeply sampled blood TCRbeta repertoires from subjects exposed to, actively infected with, or recovered from COVID-19. A freely available public database, intended as a resource for researchers studying the immune response to SARS-CoV-2, is where the repertoires were released. The samples were drawn from the first 160 participants of the ongoing ImmuneRACE study and from some 1,300 subjects provided by 6 global collaborators. The sample metadata nearly always contained a de-identified subject ID, COVID-19 status, age in years and sex. HLA class I and class II types, where available, came from metadata supplied by the sample provider rather than from assay-based typing. Here is what the overall study found, with its caveats: How much clinical and demographic metadata was included differed by source and by participant, and the metadata was provided uncurated.

TCRbeta CDR3 regions were amplified from genomic DNA by means of the immunoSEQ Assay, a bias-controlled multiplex PCR. Turning to the authors' computational methods: Within the assay, amplification of reference gene primers was used to estimate how many nucleated cells each sample contained. Sequence reads were collapsed and filtered to measure the absolute abundance of every unique TCRbeta CDR3 rearrangement. Productive Simpson clonality was computed per sample as the square root of Simpson's diversity index over productive rearrangements. Not all clones reach the TCRdb copy of this immuneACCESS table, which keeps in-frame sequences only. Checked studies attribute under half of the gap to unresolved V genes and leave the rest unexplained. That table furnishes V, J and clone size, whereas the DNA furnished D and trimming. This sample comprises some 260,000 clones, 75% to 90% of them detected only once. The ten largest clones take up under 10% of the sample.

About this clone: What antigen it recognizes has not been identified. Base-call qualities are not available, and no considerably larger clone is one nucleotide away.

CDR1 MNHEY and CDR2 SVGAGI were looked up in the germline V gene. The CDR3 sequence holds 13 residues, the cysteine and phenylalanine included. This entry keeps only the CDR3 DNA: 39 bases, framed from base 1. The junction carries 16 bases between V and J, which are trimmed by 10 bases and 4 bases respectively. In the prospective study, participants were about 18 to 95 years old, resided in 24 geographic areas of the United States, and were enrolled through a virtual design. Cohort assignment in the prospective study relied on participant-reported clinical history from a screening survey and a study questionnaire. For ImmuneRACE Cohort 3, a participant was defined as recovered based on two consecutive negative NP/OP PCR tests, clearance by a healthcare professional, or resolution of symptoms. Mobile phlebotomists in the prospective study collected whole blood, serum and a nasopharyngeal or oropharyngeal swab from every participant. Additional blood draws and questionnaires over an approximately two-month period could optionally be provided by prospective study participants. Before DNA extraction, prospective study blood samples were shipped either frozen or at room temperature.

Sample: PBMCs or T cells enriched from blood (not recorded which). The chain uses TRBV6-5 and TRBJ1-1; the D segment could be TRBD1, given 6 matching bases. This clonotype was obtained from a man aged 35-49 years who had recovered from COVID-19. Here is the DNA: TGTGCCACTGGGGAACAGGGTATCACTGAAGCTTTCTTT. Its product reads: CATGEQGITEAFF.